The 27 T cell receptor beta chains given below trace back to one sample, sequenced in a study of Graves' ophthalmopathy and Graves' hyperthyroidism. RNA transcripts were the source from which TCR beta CDR3 regions were amplified. HTBI-primed first-round RT-PCR preceded second-round multiplex PCR. Each CDR3 protein is one row after TCRdb ran MiXCR on the multiplex PCR reads. The repertoire holds approximately 700,000 distinct CDR3 sequences, about 41% seen once, with about 3.3% in the top ten. The sequencing sample was made of peripheral blood. The receptor set was obtained from an adult man with Graves' ophthalmopathy.

There are many counts of this clonotype. V and J are TRBV7-2 and TRBJ1-5, with a possible D match to TRBD1 (5 bases). V was shortened by 5 bases and J by 4 bases, with 9 bases between the two germline ends. The length of the CDR3 is 13 residues. Germline-derived CDR1 and CDR2 are SGHTA and FQGNSA. CDR3 nucleotide sequence: TGTGCCAGCAGCCCGGGGACGAATCAGCCCCAGCATTTT. It encodes CASSPGTNQPQHF.

This clonotype has a count of ten or more. V is TRBV5-1 and J is TRBJ1-2, with D hard to call. Germline lookup yields CDR1 SGHRS and CDR2 YFSETQ. The CDR3 covers 13 residues. The germline V and J ends were trimmed by 4 bases and 8 bases, with 15 bases remaining between them. The CDR3 DNA reads TGCGCCAGCAGCCCGACACCGGAACAGGGCTACACCTTC. Translated, it gives CASSPTPEQGYTF.

This clonotype was seen repeatedly, ten times or more. The chain joins TRBV7-2 to TRBJ2-2; 14 bases are a match to TRBD2. V was pared by 5 bases and J by 3 bases, with 2 bases of the junction left unmatched. Germline CDR1 is SGHTA and CDR2 is FQGNSA. This CDR3 is built from 16 residues. The CDR3 loop is CASSRLAGGYTGELFF. CDR3 DNA sequence: TGTGCCAGCAGCCGACTAGCGGGGGGGTACACCGGGGAGCTGTTTTTT. Based on the CDR3 plus reference TRBV7-2 and TRBJ2-2, the full variable domain is GAGVSQSPSNKVTEKGKDVELRCDPISGHTALYWYRQSLGQGLEFLIYFQGNSAPDKSGLPSDRFSAERTGGSVSTLTIQRTQQEDSAVYLCASSRLAGGYTGELFFGEGSRLTVL.

Note on this clonotype: A much bigger clone sits one base away, suggesting this may be a read error. V usage is TRBV2 and J usage is TRBJ2-5; D is undetermined. Trimming took 8 bases from V and 7 from J, leaving 5 bases between them. Germline V gene sequence: CDR1 SNHLY, CDR2 FYNNEI. The CDR3 loop spans 9 amino acids. DNA for the CDR3: TGTGCCAGCCTAGGGACCCAGTACTTC. Protein sequence: CASLGTQYF.

V and J are TRBV7-9 and TRBJ1-1, with D tentatively TRBD1 (5 bases). Trimming removed 5 bases from V and 7 bases from J, with 17 bases in between. Germline V gene sequence: CDR1 SEHNR, CDR2 FQNEAQ (reference sequence). The CDR3 runs 14 residues. In nucleotides, the CDR3 is TGTGCCAGCAGCGCAGACGACAGCTGGGTTGAAGCTTTCTTT. It codes for CASSADDSWVEAFF. The variable domain in full, with the rest retrieved from reference TRBV7-9 and TRBJ1-1, is DTGVSQNPRHKITKRGQNVTFRCDPISEHNRLYWYRQTLGQGPEFLTYFQNEAQLEKSRLLSDRFSAERPKGSFSTLEIQRTEQGDSAMYLCASSADDSWVEAFFGQGTRLTVV.

There are many counts of this clonotype. The V call is TRBV20-1, the J call TRBJ1-6; D is unresolved. V lost 3 bases and J lost 3, with 15 bases in between. Per germline, CDR1 DFQATT and CDR2 SNEGSKA (reference sequence). The CDR3 sequence is 16 residues long. CDR3 region: CSASQTTGSYNSPLHF. The CDR3 region has the DNA TGCAGTGCTAGCCAGACCACGGGGAGCTATAATTCACCCCTCCACTTT.

This clonotype was detected only once. V usage is TRBV10-3 and J usage is TRBJ1-1; 7 bases fit TRBD1. J was trimmed by 4 bases and V by 6 bases; bases with no gene match: 8. Germline-derived CDR1 and CDR2 are ENHRY and SYGVKD. This CDR3 has 14 amino acids. Here the CDR3 DNA reads TGTGCCATCAGCGCGAACAGGGGAGGCACTGAAGCTTTCTTT. It specifies CAISANRGGTEAFF.

This clonotype was counted at least ten times. The rearrangement links TRBV10-3 to TRBJ1-1, with TRBD1 as a possible D gene (5 bases). Germline V lookup: CDR1 ENHRY, CDR2 SYGVKD. The V end was cut by 2 bases, the J end by 2 bases, with 6 bases between. The length of the CDR3 is 13 residues. CDR3 sequence: CAISETGNTEAFF. Written as DNA, the CDR3 is TGTGCCATCAGTGAGACAGGAAACACTGAAGCTTTCTTT.

The chain employs TRBV7-9 and TRBJ2-3; the D call may be TRBD1 or TRBD2 (6 bases each). This CDR3 has 14 residues. Germline CDR1 reads SEHNR; CDR2 reads FQNEAQ (reference sequence). The V gene lost 8 bases and the J gene lost 2 bases, with 14 bases spanning the gap. CDR3: CASPGADSTDTQYF. CDR3 nucleotide sequence: TGTGCCAGCCCGGGGGCCGATTCCACAGATACGCAGTATTTT.

CDR3 residues: CAISESGARGTQYF. CDR3 DNA: TGTGCCATCAGTGAGAGTGGGGCTCGGGGGACCCAGTACTTC. This chain uses TRBV10-3 with TRBJ2-5; perhaps D is TRBD1 or TRBD2 (5 bases each). The CDR3 runs to 14 residues. From germline, CDR1 is ENHRY and CDR2 SYGVKD. Between the trimmed V and J ends, which lost 2 bases and 7 bases, there was a span of 14 bases.

DNA of the CDR3: TGCGCCAGCAGTGAGTTGGAAAAGACAGGGGCTGGGGCCAACGTCCTGACTTTC. This encodes CASSELEKTGAGANVLTF. V and J are TRBV10-2 and TRBJ2-6; 8 bases are a match to TRBD1. The trim removed 1 base at V and 2 bases at J, leaving 7 bases unmatched. The CDR3 covers 18 residues. Germline CDR1 and CDR2: WSHSY and SAAADI.

This clonotype was counted a few times. DNA for the CDR3: TGTGCCAGCAGCCAGGGGTGGGGGGAGAACAATCAGCCCCAGCATTTT. This codes for CASSQGWGENNQPQHF. The chain employs TRBV4-2 and TRBJ1-5; weak D call: TRBD1 (5 bases). CDR1 and CDR2 from the germline V gene are LGHNA and YNFKEQ. CDR3 length: 16 amino acids. V lost 3 bases and J 3 bases, leaving 15 bases between the germline ends.

The rearrangement uses TRBV12-3 or TRBV12-4 and TRBJ2-2; D ambiguous. CDR3 length equals 15 residues. With 1 base removed from V and 7 bases from J, the gap between germline ends came to 13 bases. The CDR3 spells CASSLGKGGIGELFF. The CDR3 DNA reads as TGTGCCAGCAGTTTAGGAAAGGGCGGAATCGGGGAGCTGTTTTTT.

This clonotype has a count of ten or more. The genes are TRBV29-1 and TRBJ1-1; TRBD1 matches at 8 bases. CDR3 size: 14 residues. CDR1 and CDR2 (germline): SQVTM, ANQGSEA. J gave up 4 bases and V 7 bases, and 11 bases lay outside the gene matches. The CDR3 reads CSAVTGVIGTEAFF. CDR3 nucleotides: TGCAGCGCTGTGACAGGGGTGATCGGCACTGAAGCTTTCTTT.

In this sample, this clonotype turned up many times. This may stem from a read error, because a much larger clone lies one nucleotide away. The gene calls are TRBV29-1 and TRBJ1-1; 8 bases align to TRBD1. Germline CDR1 is SQVTM and CDR2 is ANQGSEA. The trim removed 4 bases at V and 5 bases at J, leaving 15 bases unmatched. The CDR3 totals 16 residues. This CDR3 reads CSVGGTGQEIRTEAFF. The CDR3 DNA reads TGCAGCGTTGGGGGAACGGGACAGGAGATTAGAACTGAAGCTTTCTTT.

The chain has TRBV10-3 and TRBJ1-2; D remains unclear. There are 14 residues in the CDR3. V lost 2 bases and J 10 bases, leaving 17 bases between the germline ends. Per the germline V gene, CDR1 is ENHRY and CDR2 is SYGVKD. CDR3 sequence: CAISELGLAGDYTF. The CDR3 DNA reads TGTGCCATCAGTGAGCTGGGTCTAGCGGGTGACTACACCTTC.

The genes are TRBV7-9 and TRBJ2-6; TRBD1 is a possible D gene (7 bases). The CDR3 is made up of 16 amino acids. Germline CDR1 reads SEHNR; CDR2 reads FQNEAQ (reference sequence). Trimming shortened V by 5 bases and J by 5 bases, and 16 bases separated the two germline ends. The CDR3 protein is CASSAGQGGWANVLTF. In DNA form, the CDR3 reads TGTGCCAGCAGCGCGGGACAAGGGGGCTGGGCCAACGTCCTGACTTTC. Full variable domain (missing parts from reference TRBV7-9 and TRBJ2-6): DTGVSQNPRHKITKRGQNVTFRCDPISEHNRLYWYRQTLGQGPEFLTYFQNEAQLEKSRLLSDRFSAERPKGSFSTLEIQRTEQGDSAMYLCASSAGQGGWANVLTFGAGSRLTVL.

This clonotype came up many times. V and J are TRBV6-6 and TRBJ1-5; 9 nucleotides match TRBD1. The CDR3 length is 15 residues. Germline CDR1 and CDR2: MNHNY and SVGAGI (reference sequence). The V and J ends lost 8 bases and 2 bases, in that order; junction bases with no gene match: 7. CDR3 in DNA: TGTGCCAGCGGGGACAGGGTTGTCGGCAATCAGCCCCAGCATTTT. Translated: CASGDRVVGNQPQHF.

V and J are TRBV2 and TRBJ2-5; possibly TRBD1 for D (5 bases). Germline lookup yields CDR1 SNHLY and CDR2 FYNNEI. This CDR3 region has 12 residues. Trimming took 10 bases from V and 4 from J, leaving 13 bases between them. The CDR3 sequence: CATTRQLETQYF. As DNA, the CDR3 is TGTGCCACCACGAGACAGTTAGAGACCCAGTACTTC.

This clonotype was recorded a few times. V gene TRBV9 combines with J gene TRBJ2-7; 10 nucleotides line up with TRBD1. The CDR3 covers 14 residues. The germline CDR1 and CDR2 sequences are SGDLS and YYNGEE. Trimming took 5 bases from V and 5 from J; bases not matched to a gene: 7. The CDR3 reads CASSPDRGIDEQYF. The CDR3 DNA reads TGTGCCAGCAGTCCGGACAGGGGGATCGACGAGCAGTACTTC.

This clonotype was seen once. The chain recombines TRBV9 with TRBJ1-6; D unclear. CDR1 is SGDLS and CDR2 is YYNGEE in the germline V gene. Trimming shortened V by 4 bases and J by 14 bases, and 10 bases separated the two germline ends. The CDR3 has 11 amino acids. As DNA, the CDR3 is TGTGCCAGCAGCCCGCGTAGCACCCTCCACTTT. Translating it yields CASSPRSTLHF.

With regard to this clonotype: Germline and junction disagree at one end, which may indicate a read error. The V gene is TRBV24-1, the J gene TRBJ1-5; D unresolved. Germline V CDR1 and CDR2: KGHDR, SFDVKD. This CDR3 is 13 amino acids long. The CDR3 nucleotides read TGTGCCATCAGTGGAGAAAGCAATCAGCCCCAGCATTTT. Translated: CAISGESNQPQHF.

The rearrangement links TRBV2 to TRBJ1-5; no reliable D call. V lost 4 bases and J 0 bases, leaving 13 bases between the germline ends. Germline CDR1 SNHLY, CDR2 FYNNEI. The CDR3 is made up of 16 amino acids. Here the CDR3 DNA reads TGTGCCAGCAGTGGGATTCCAGGTTATAGCAATCAGCCCCAGCATTTT. This encodes CASSGIPGYSNQPQHF.

V usage is TRBV11-2 and J usage is TRBJ2-7; 14 nucleotides agree with TRBD2. V trimming: 6 bases; J trimming: 3 bases; junction bases outside the gene matches: 10. This CDR3 region has 17 residues. The germline V gene encodes CDR1 SGHAT and CDR2 FQNNGV. The CDR3 protein is CASRDEGLAGARYEQYF. The CDR3 nucleotides read TGTGCCAGCAGAGATGAGGGACTAGCGGGAGCTCGCTACGAGCAGTACTTC.

This clonotype was seen repeatedly, ten times or more. The chain employs TRBV7-9 and TRBJ2-5; no clear D. This CDR3 spans 15 amino acids. Looked up from germline, CDR1 is SEHNR and CDR2 is FQNEAQ (reference sequence). Trimming left V 7 bases short and J 2 bases short, with 17 bases between. The DNA for the CDR3 is TGTGCCAGCACCGTAACCGGGCCCCTACAAGAGACCCAGTACTTC. Its translation is CASTVTGPLQETQYF.

This clonotype appeared many times. The rearrangement uses TRBV25-1 and TRBJ2-2; D remains ambiguous. Germline CDR1 and CDR2: MGHDK and SYGVNS. The CDR3 totals 13 residues. Trimming removed 5 bases at V and 0 bases at J, with 4 bases between. In DNA, the CDR3 is TGTGCCAGCAGTCCAACGAACACCGGGGAGCTGTTTTTT. This encodes CASSPTNTGELFF.

This chain links TRBV25-1 with TRBJ1-3, with D unclear. The CDR3 loop spans 13 amino acids. Trimming took off 5 bases at V and 2 bases at J, with 7 bases between the two ends. Germline V gene data show CDR1 as MGHDK and CDR2 as SYGVNS. The CDR3 region has the DNA TGTGCCAGCAGTTTCGGCCCTGGAAACACCATATATTTT. Protein: CASSFGPGNTIYF.